Listed here are 23 T cell receptor beta chains from one sample, sequenced in a study of graft-versus-host responses after intestinal transplantation. These TCRs' antigens remain unknown. Generated by immunoSEQ multiplex PCR, the TCRdb table keeps only in-frame clones and is missing some. The sample carries 90,000 to 130,000 clones, 85% to 95% recorded once. The sample in question was unstimulated CD8+ T cells sorted from spleen or lymph node cells, obtained before transplant. These receptors originate from a human donor who was the organ donor for an intestinal transplant.

The gene calls are TRBV10-2 and TRBJ2-2; the D gene could be TRBD1 or TRBD2 (5 bases each). The V gene lost 4 bases and the J gene lost 6 bases, with 6 bases spanning the gap. The CDR3 spans 12 residues. Germline values: CDR1 WSHSY, CDR2 SAAADI. This chain's CDR3 is CASSVGAGELFF. The CDR3 DNA reads TGCGCCAGCAGTGTGGGGGCCGGGGAGCTGTTTTTT.

The rearrangement links TRBV7-3 to TRBJ2-7, with D perhaps TRBD1 or TRBD2 (5 bases each). There are 16 residues in the CDR3. The ends were cut back, 5 bases at V and 1 base at J, with 18 bases in the middle. Germline V gene data show CDR1 as SGHTA and CDR2 as FQGTGA. This chain's CDR3 is CASSTTSGTASYEQYF. The CDR3 DNA follows: TGTGCCAGCAGCACAACTTCCGGGACGGCATCCTACGAGCAGTACTTC.

The rearrangement joins TRBV15 to TRBJ2-5; 13 bases are shared with TRBD2. Germline CDR1 reads LNHNV; CDR2 reads YYDKDF (reference sequence). This CDR3 has 16 residues. The V gene end was trimmed by 5 bases and the J gene end by 5 bases; junction bases not matched to a gene: 8. The chain's CDR3 is CATSWGTSGIRETQYF. DNA for the CDR3: TGTGCCACCAGCTGGGGGACTAGCGGGATTCGGGAGACCCAGTACTTC.

The genes are TRBV6-1 and TRBJ2-7; D is perhaps TRBD1 (5 bases). This CDR3 is 14 amino acids long. Trimming left V 7 bases short and J 4 bases short, with 17 bases between. The germline CDR1 and CDR2 sequences are MNHNS and SASEGT. The CDR3 reads CASTDAGLLYEQYF. The DNA of the CDR3 is TGTGCCAGCACCGATGCAGGGCTTCTTTACGAGCAGTACTTC.

The V and J genes are TRBV9 and TRBJ2-6, with D unclear. Germline-derived CDR1 and CDR2 are SGDLS and YYNGEE. Trimming left V 0 bases short and J 0 bases short, with 10 bases between. The CDR3 consists of 17 residues. CDR3 region: CASSVARTDSGANVLTF. CDR3 DNA: TGTGCCAGCAGCGTAGCTCGGACGGACTCTGGGGCCAACGTCCTGACTTTC. Drawing the rest from reference TRBV9 and TRBJ2-6, the complete variable domain is DSGVTQTPKHLITATGQRVTLRCSPRSGDLSVYWYQQSLDQGLQFLIQYYNGEERAKGNILERFSAQQFPDLHSELNLSSLELGDSALYFCASSVARTDSGANVLTFGAGSRLTVL.

The genes are TRBV7-9 and TRBJ2-1; 12 nucleotides agree with TRBD2. This CDR3 comprises 15 residues. The germline V gene encodes CDR1 SEHNR and CDR2 FQNEAQ (reference sequence). V lost 5 bases and J lost 7; bases outside the gene matches: 6. CDR3 nucleotides: TGTGCCAGCAGCCCCAGACTAGCGGGAGAGAATGAGCAGTTCTTC. It translates to CASSPRLAGENEQFF. Full variable domain (remainder filled in from reference TRBV7-9 and TRBJ2-1): DTGVSQNPRHKITKRGQNVTFRCDPISEHNRLYWYRQTLGQGPEFLTYFQNEAQLEKSRLLSDRFSAERPKGSFSTLEIQRTEQGDSAMYLCASSPRLAGENEQFFGPGTRLTVL.

This clone was seen a single time. The V call is TRBV5-6, the J call TRBJ2-1; weak D call: TRBD2 (6 bases). Trimming took off 3 bases at V and 2 bases at J, with 12 bases between the two ends. The length of the CDR3 is 15 residues. Germline CDR1 and CDR2: SGHDT and YYEEEE. CDR3: CASSSGGEAYNEQFF. Written as DNA, the CDR3 is TGTGCCAGCAGCTCTGGAGGGGAAGCCTACAATGAGCAGTTCTTC. The variable domain in full, with the rest retrieved from reference TRBV5-6 and TRBJ2-1, is DAGVTQSPTHLIKTRGQQVTLRCSPKSGHDTVSWYQQALGQGPQFIFQYYEEEERQRGNFPDRFSGHQFPNYSSELNVNALLLGDSALYLCASSSGGEAYNEQFFGPGTRLTVL.

The chain links TRBV11-3 to TRBJ1-1; D gene uncertain. V lost 5 bases to trimming and J lost 2 bases, with 15 bases between them. The CDR3 consists of 15 residues. Germline CDR1 is SGHNT and CDR2 is YENEEA. The CDR3 DNA follows: TGTGCCAGCAGCCCCGAGAAGTGGGGTAACACTGAAGCTTTCTTT. As protein: CASSPEKWGNTEAFF.

The rearrangement joins TRBV4-2 to TRBJ2-7; a possible D gene is TRBD2 (5 bases). Trimming took 3 bases from V and 0 from J, leaving 24 bases between them. In germline, CDR1 is LGHNA, CDR2 YNFKEQ. The CDR3 consists of 19 residues. The CDR3 DNA sequence: TGTGCCAGCAGCCACGATATCCTAAACTCTTGGGAGATCTCCTACGAGCAGTACTTC. The encoded protein is CASSHDILNSWEISYEQYF.

This clone was seen a single time. The chain employs TRBV4-1 and TRBJ1-5; D is ambiguous. Trimming removed 0 bases at V and 4 bases at J, with 10 bases between. In germline, CDR1 is MGHRA, CDR2 YSYEKL. The CDR3 extends over 15 amino acids. The DNA of the CDR3 is TGCGCCAGCAGCCAAGAACAGCGAGATAATCAGCCCCAGCATTTT. It specifies CASSQEQRDNQPQHF.

The chain links TRBV4-1 to TRBJ1-3; D is possibly TRBD1 (5 bases). The ends were cut back, 4 bases at V and 4 bases at J, with 23 bases in the middle. CDR3 size: 18 residues. CDR1 and CDR2 (germline): MGHRA, YSYEKL. The CDR3 sequence is CASSLVFTGRSPGNTIYF. CDR3 DNA sequence: TGCGCCAGCAGCCTAGTCTTTACGGGACGGTCTCCGGGAAACACCATATATTTT.

On this clone itself: A read error may account for a junction end that differs from germline. CDR3 sequence reads: CASSWDSDNEQFF. CDR3 sequence (DNA): TGTGCCAGCAGTTGGGACTCCGACAATGAGCAGTTCTTC. The chain employs TRBV27 and TRBJ2-1; possibly TRBD2 for D (6 bases). This CDR3 spans 13 amino acids. Germline V lookup: CDR1 MNHEY, CDR2 SMNVEV (reference sequence).

V gene TRBV7-9 combines with J gene TRBJ2-2; D remains unclear. This CDR3 comprises 15 residues. Trimming left V 5 bases short and J 4 bases short, with 14 bases between. The germline V gene has CDR1 SEHNR and CDR2 FQNEAQ (reference sequence). CDR3 loop: CASSPYDSGTGELFF. The CDR3 bases are TGTGCCAGCAGCCCTTACGACTCGGGCACCGGGGAGCTGTTTTTT.

The chain uses TRBV9 and TRBJ2-1; 7 bases are shared with TRBD1. The CDR3 runs to 15 residues. Unmatched junction bases numbered 12, after V lost 4 bases and J lost 8 bases. Germline values: CDR1 SGDLS, CDR2 YYNGEE. The CDR3 reads CASSTSGTDYDEQFF. The CDR3 bases are TGTGCCAGCAGCACCTCCGGGACAGATTACGATGAGCAGTTCTTC.

The rearrangement links TRBV27 to TRBJ1-5; TRBD1 agrees at 9 bases. Germline loops: CDR1 MNHEY, CDR2 SMNVEV (reference sequence). This CDR3 region has 19 residues. The junction had 14 bases not matched to a gene; V was cut back by 5 bases and J by 0 bases. Here the CDR3 DNA reads TGTGCCAGCAGTCGCCCCCGGGACAGGGAGGATGATAGCAATCAGCCCCAGCATTTT. It is translated as CASSRPRDREDDSNQPQHF.

CDR3 nucleotides: TGTGCCAGTAGCCTCCTGACTTCGCGGACTGAAGCTTTCTTT. Amino acids: CASSLLTSRTEAFF. The chain has TRBV19 and TRBJ1-1, with D uncertain. This CDR3 comprises 14 residues. Germline V gene lookup returns CDR1 LNHDA and CDR2 SQIVND (reference sequence). With 6 bases removed from V and 5 bases from J, the gap between germline ends came to 16 bases.

V usage is TRBV27 and J usage is TRBJ1-5, with 9 nucleotides matching TRBD1. The CDR3 is 15 amino acids. The germline CDR1 and CDR2 sequences are MNHEY and SMNVEV (reference sequence). J gave up 5 bases and V 4 bases, and 6 bases lay outside the gene matches. The CDR3 DNA reads TGTGCCAGCAGTTCCTTCCGGGACAGGGATCAGCCCCAGCATTTT. This sequence encodes CASSSFRDRDQPQHF.

Concerning this clone: The junction does not match germline at one end; this may be a read error. This rearrangement joins TRBV28 to TRBJ2-7; TRBD2 aligns across 7 bases. Per the germline V gene, CDR1 is MDHEN and CDR2 is SYDVKM. The CDR3 totals 15 residues. CDR3: CAGSLGQGGSYEQYF. The CDR3 nucleotides read TGTGCCGGCAGTTTAGGGCAGGGAGGGTCCTACGAGCAGTACTTC.

This clone was picked up one time. CDR3 bases: TGTGCCAGCAGCTCGAGTGCCTTTTCAACCTACGAGCAGTACTTC. Protein sequence: CASSSSAFSTYEQYF. The gene calls are TRBV5-8 and TRBJ2-7; D uncertain. In germline, CDR1 is SGHTS, CDR2 YDEGEE. V dropped 3 bases and J dropped 2 bases, with 15 bases sitting between them. CDR3 length equals 15 residues.

The chain employs TRBV7-9 and TRBJ2-1, with D tentatively TRBD2 (5 bases). CDR3 size: 16 residues. V was trimmed by 2 bases and J by 8 bases, leaving 19 bases between them. Germline V lookup: CDR1 SEHNR, CDR2 FQNEAQ (reference sequence). CDR3 DNA sequence: TGTGCCAGCAGCTTACGTCCCGAGACTATACTCCATGAGCAGTTCTTC. Translating gives CASSLRPETILHEQFF. The variable domain in full, with the rest retrieved from reference TRBV7-9 and TRBJ2-1, is DTGVSQNPRHKITKRGQNVTFRCDPISEHNRLYWYRQTLGQGPEFLTYFQNEAQLEKSRLLSDRFSAERPKGSFSTLEIQRTEQGDSAMYLCASSLRPETILHEQFFGPGTRLTVL.

V and J are TRBV27 and TRBJ1-5; the D gene is possibly TRBD1 (5 bases). Germline V gives CDR1 MNHEY, CDR2 SMNVEV (reference sequence). The CDR3 extends over 15 amino acids. Trimming stripped 3 bases from V and 4 bases from J, with 13 bases between. The CDR3 DNA is TGTGCCAGCAGTTTGAGCGGCCAGGGTAATCAGCCCCAGCATTTT. This sequence encodes CASSLSGQGNQPQHF.

The rearrangement links TRBV7-3 to TRBJ2-7; D is possibly TRBD2 (5 bases). CDR3 length: 15 amino acids. Trimming removed 9 bases at V and 5 bases at J, with 23 bases between. Per germline, CDR1 SGHTA and CDR2 FQGTGA. The CDR3 loop reads CARRILGVLMHEQYF. CDR3 nucleotide sequence: TGTGCCAGACGGATACTAGGAGTCCTAATGCACGAGCAGTACTTC.

The J gene is TRBJ1-2, the V gene TRBV6-5; 8 bases are a match to TRBD1. This CDR3 spans 13 amino acids. CDR1 is MNHEY and CDR2 is SVGAGI in the germline V gene. The V and J ends lost 2 bases and 5 bases, in that order; junction bases with no gene match: 1. The CDR3 loop reads CASSYRTGYGYTF. The DNA of the CDR3 is TGTGCCAGCAGTTACCGGACAGGGTATGGCTACACCTTC.